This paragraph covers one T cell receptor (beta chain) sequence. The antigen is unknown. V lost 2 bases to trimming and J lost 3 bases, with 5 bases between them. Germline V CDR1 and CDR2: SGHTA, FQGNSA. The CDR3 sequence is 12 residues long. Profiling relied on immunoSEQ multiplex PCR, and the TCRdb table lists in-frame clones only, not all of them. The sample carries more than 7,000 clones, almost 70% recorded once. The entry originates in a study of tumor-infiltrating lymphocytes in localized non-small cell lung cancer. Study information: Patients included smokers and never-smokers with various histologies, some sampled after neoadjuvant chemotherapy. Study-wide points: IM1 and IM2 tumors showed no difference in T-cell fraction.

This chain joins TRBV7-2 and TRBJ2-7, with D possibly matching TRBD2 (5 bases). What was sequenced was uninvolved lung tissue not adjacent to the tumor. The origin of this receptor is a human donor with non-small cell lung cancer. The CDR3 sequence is CASSLSGYEQYF. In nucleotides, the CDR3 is TGTGCCAGCAGCTTAAGCGGCTACGAGCAGTACTTC.